The entry below describes one T cell receptor beta chain. Its antigen is not identified. This sample is drawn from a study of regulatory T cells in long-lasting Graves disease. Time point given: newly diagnosed GD, antithyroid drugs for less than 3 months. PBMC-extracted RNA yielded the TCR library. Patients were from an endocrinology department in Xi'an, China. The ends lost 8 bases at V and 2 bases at J; junction bases unmatched: 5. CDR3 length equals 12 residues. The germline gives CDR1 SQVTM, CDR2 ANQGSEA. Points from the study as a whole: Persistent Graves' patients showed a TCR diversity that was lower than that of newly diagnosed ones.

Researchers made TCR beta libraries by using iRepertoire HTBI primers and running Arm-PCR on CDR3 regions. TCRdb analysed the multiplex PCR reads with MiXCR anew, one entry per CDR3 protein. This table has approximately 310,000 distinct CDR3 sequences, 18% appearing once. This chain joins TRBV29-1 and TRBJ2-5, with 7 nucleotides matching TRBD2. The TCR originated in a female donor with Graves disease. The sample in question was peripheral blood mononuclear cells (PBMCs), obtained at new diagnosis, from a patient treated with antithyroid drugs. This chain's CDR3 is CSYRGDQETQYF. The CDR3 DNA follows: TGCAGCTACCGGGGGGATCAAGAGACCCAGTACTTC.